This TCR beta chain emerged from a study of beta chain features in type 1 diabetes. Study-level points and caveats: Compared to healthy donors, patients appeared to have naive, central memory and Treg TCRB repertoires that were more alike.

As every portion of the isolated RNA was reverse transcribed, the sequencing read expressed TCRB transcripts. Method: immunoSEQ multiplex PCR; TCRdb's copy keeps in-frame clones and lacks some. This table has 970,000 or so clones, about 17% appearing once. In this sample, this clone turned up a few times. Antigen specificity is unknown. Looked up from germline, CDR1 is SEHNR and CDR2 is FQNEAQ (reference sequence). The CDR3 sequence is 17 residues long. Trimming took 2 bases from V and 0 from J, leaving 14 bases between them. The chain uses TRBV7-9 and TRBJ1-3, with D possibly being TRBD1 (6 bases). Sequencing was done on a sample of naive CD4+ T cells from blood. This clonotype originated in a woman aged 18-29 years in good health. CDR3 bases: TGTGCCAGCAGCTTATCGGATCTCAGGGGCTCTGGAAACACCATATATTTT. It yields the protein CASSLSDLRGSGNTIYF.